This is a list of T cell receptor beta chains from one sample in a study of blood T cells in healthy people across ages. TCRdb recomputed calls from the 5' RACE reads with MiXCR, one row per CDR3 protein. Altogether roughly 2 million distinct CDR3 sequences are present, roughly 52% being singletons, with the ten largest covering less than 2.5%. The source material was blood. The source is a woman between 40 and 55 years old in good health. CDR3s include the opening cysteine and the closing phenylalanine or tryptophan. D genes are given only for firm matches. Expanded clones are given a class, and other clones once, few, many or no size at all.

J gene: TRBJ1-2; D gene: TRBD1; clone size: .; V gene: TRBV20-1; CDR3 protein: CSASLTGTGEEDTF; CDR3 DNA: TGCAGTGCTAGCCTTACTGGGACAGGGGAGGAGGACACCTTC
J gene: TRBJ1-2; D gene: TRBD1; clone size: .; V gene: TRBV12-3/TRBV12-4; CDR3 protein: CASSERQGRGGYTF; CDR3 DNA: TGTGCCAGCAGTGAACGACAGGGGAGAGGTGGCTACACCTTC
J gene: TRBJ1-2; D gene: TRBD1; clone size: .; V gene: TRBV20-1; CDR3 protein: CSARPGTPLQGTNYGYTF; CDR3 DNA: TGCAGTGCTAGACCCGGCACCCCCTTACAGGGGACTAACTATGGCTACACCTTC
J gene: TRBJ2-7; D gene: .; clone size: .; V gene: TRBV5-1; CDR3 protein: CASCRDGNYEQYF; CDR3 DNA: TGCGCCAGCTGCCGGGACGGCAACTACGAGCAGTACTTC
J gene: TRBJ2-3; D gene: .; clone size: .; V gene: TRBV20-1; CDR3 protein: CSAPPGAGDTNTQYF; CDR3 DNA: TGCAGTGCTCCACCCGGGGCAGGGGACACAAATACGCAGTATTTT
J gene: TRBJ2-3; D gene: TRBD1; clone size: .; V gene: TRBV4-3; CDR3 protein: CASSQGMGQGLPDTQYF; CDR3 DNA: TGCGCCAGCAGCCAAGGGATGGGACAGGGCCTCCCAGATACGCAGTATTTT
J gene: TRBJ2-4; D gene: .; clone size: .; V gene: TRBV2; CDR3 protein: CASSEGQGRGAKNIQYF; CDR3 DNA: TGTGCCAGCAGTGAGGGGCAGGGGAGAGGAGCCAAAAACATTCAGTACTTC
J gene: TRBJ2-1; D gene: TRBD1; clone size: .; V gene: TRBV9; CDR3 protein: CASSVRGDRVKNEQFF; CDR3 DNA: TGTGCCAGCAGCGTAAGGGGGGACAGGGTGAAAAATGAGCAGTTCTTC
J gene: TRBJ2-5; D gene: .; clone size: .; V gene: TRBV7-2; CDR3 protein: CASSFQRGKETQYF; CDR3 DNA: TGTGCCAGCAGCTTCCAACGCGGGAAAGAGACCCAGTACTTC
J gene: TRBJ2-7; D gene: .; clone size: .; V gene: TRBV7-9; CDR3 protein: CASKQLPGGSVTYEQYF; CDR3 DNA: TGTGCCAGCAAGCAGCTTCCTGGGGGTAGCGTCACCTACGAGCAGTACTTC
J gene: TRBJ2-5; D gene: .; clone size: .; V gene: TRBV11-1; CDR3 protein: CASSLEHREVEETQYF; CDR3 DNA: TGTGCCAGCAGCCTAGAGCACAGGGAAGTTGAAGAGACCCAGTACTTC
J gene: TRBJ2-5; D gene: .; clone size: many; V gene: TRBV6-5; CDR3 protein: CASSLRGFETQYF; CDR3 DNA: TGTGCCAGCAGTTTAAGGGGTTTTGAGACCCAGTACTTC
J gene: TRBJ2-4; D gene: TRBD1; clone size: .; V gene: TRBV20-1; CDR3 protein: CSARAADRAGNIQYF; CDR3 DNA: TGCAGTGCTAGAGCCGCGGACAGGGCGGGAAACATTCAGTACTTC
J gene: TRBJ2-3; D gene: .; clone size: .; V gene: TRBV29-1; CDR3 protein: CSADSEPKRTQYF; CDR3 DNA: TGCAGCGCTGACAGCGAACCCAAACGTACGCAGTATTTT
J gene: TRBJ2-5; D gene: TRBD2; clone size: .; V gene: TRBV7-8; CDR3 protein: CASSSPGTSGGTYNGQYF; CDR3 DNA: TGTGCCAGCAGCTCGCCCGGGACTAGCGGGGGGACTTACAATGGGCAGTACTTC
J gene: TRBJ2-7; D gene: TRBD1; clone size: .; V gene: TRBV20-1; CDR3 protein: CSARGDRSYNEQYF; CDR3 DNA: TGCAGTGCTAGAGGGGACAGATCCTACAATGAGCAGTACTTC
J gene: TRBJ1-5; D gene: .; clone size: .; V gene: TRBV7-8; CDR3 protein: CASSLRAANQPQHF; CDR3 DNA: TGTGCCAGCAGCTTAAGGGCAGCAAATCAGCCCCAGCATTTT
J gene: TRBJ2-7; D gene: TRBD1; clone size: few; V gene: TRBV28; CDR3 protein: CASSFPGTGQYEQYF; CDR3 DNA: TGTGCCAGCAGTTTCCCCGGGACAGGGCAGTACGAGCAGTACTTC
J gene: TRBJ1-4; D gene: .; clone size: .; V gene: TRBV28; CDR3 protein: CASSLYPQGATNEKLFF; CDR3 DNA: TGTGCCAGCAGTTTATACCCACAGGGAGCAACTAATGAAAAACTGTTTTTT
J gene: TRBJ2-3; D gene: .; clone size: .; V gene: TRBV3-1; CDR3 protein: CASSQLISDTQYF; CDR3 DNA: TGTGCCAGCAGCCAATTAATATCAGATACGCAGTATTTT
J gene: TRBJ2-5; D gene: .; clone size: .; V gene: TRBV27; CDR3 protein: CASSSPPVGSQETQYF; CDR3 DNA: TGTGCCAGCAGTTCCCCCCCTGTCGGTTCACAAGAGACCCAGTACTTC
J gene: TRBJ2-5; D gene: TRBD2; clone size: .; V gene: TRBV6-5; CDR3 protein: CASSYDPGLQETQYF; CDR3 DNA: TGTGCCAGCAGTTACGATCCGGGACTACAAGAGACCCAGTACTTC
J gene: TRBJ2-1; D gene: .; clone size: .; V gene: TRBV10-3; CDR3 protein: CAISERGLPDNEQFF; CDR3 DNA: TGTGCCATCAGTGAGCGGGGCCTCCCTGACAATGAGCAGTTCTTC
J gene: TRBJ1-5; D gene: .; clone size: .; V gene: TRBV6-4; CDR3 protein: CASSSRDNNQPQHF; CDR3 DNA: TGTGCCAGCAGTTCGAGGGACAACAATCAGCCCCAGCATTTT
J gene: TRBJ2-5; D gene: TRBD1; clone size: few; V gene: TRBV12-3/TRBV12-4; CDR3 protein: CASRDTGTGGRETQYF; CDR3 DNA: TGTGCCAGCAGGGATACCGGGACAGGGGGCAGGGAGACCCAGTACTTC
J gene: TRBJ2-7; D gene: .; clone size: many; V gene: TRBV28; CDR3 protein: CASSLRGGSYEQYF; CDR3 DNA: TGTGCCAGCAGCTTAAGGGGGGGCTCCTACGAGCAGTACTTC
J gene: TRBJ2-3; D gene: TRBD2; clone size: .; V gene: TRBV25-1; CDR3 protein: CASSEYASGGVNTQYF; CDR3 DNA: TGTGCCAGCAGTGAATATGCTAGCGGGGGGGTAAATACGCAGTATTTT
J gene: TRBJ2-3; D gene: TRBD1; clone size: .; V gene: TRBV9; CDR3 protein: CASSVSGQGAADTQYF; CDR3 DNA: TGTGCCAGCAGCGTATCGGGACAGGGGGCGGCAGATACGCAGTATTTT
J gene: TRBJ1-2; D gene: TRBD1; clone size: .; V gene: TRBV7-2; CDR3 protein: CASSLSPGQGTGYTF; CDR3 DNA: TGTGCCAGCAGCTTATCTCCGGGACAGGGTACTGGCTACACCTTC
J gene: TRBJ1-4; D gene: .; clone size: .; V gene: TRBV29-1; CDR3 protein: CSVGRGDEKLFF; CDR3 DNA: TGCAGCGTTGGCAGGGGTGATGAAAAACTGTTTTTT
J gene: TRBJ2-3; D gene: .; clone size: .; V gene: TRBV4-3; CDR3 protein: CASSQDQAGGTDTQYF; CDR3 DNA: TGCGCCAGCAGCCAAGATCAAGCAGGGGGCACAGATACGCAGTATTTT
J gene: TRBJ1-2; D gene: .; clone size: .; V gene: TRBV7-2; CDR3 protein: CANTDANYGYTF; CDR3 DNA: TGCGCCAATACGGACGCTAACTATGGCTACACCTTC
J gene: TRBJ2-7; D gene: .; clone size: .; V gene: TRBV11-2; CDR3 protein: CASSFAWTDEQYF; CDR3 DNA: TGTGCCAGCAGCTTTGCTTGGACAGACGAGCAGTACTTC
J gene: TRBJ1-6; D gene: .; clone size: .; V gene: TRBV6-5; CDR3 protein: CASRATGPYNSPLHF; CDR3 DNA: TGTGCCAGCAGGGCAACAGGGCCTTATAATTCACCCCTCCACTTT
J gene: TRBJ2-5; D gene: .; clone size: .; V gene: TRBV3-1; CDR3 protein: CASSQDRTREQETQYF; CDR3 DNA: TGTGCCAGCAGCCAAGATAGGACACGGGAACAAGAGACCCAGTACTTC
J gene: TRBJ1-2; D gene: .; clone size: few; V gene: TRBV29-1; CDR3 protein: CSVPIRSLGYTF; CDR3 DNA: TGCAGCGTGCCTATCAGGAGCCTTGGCTACACCTTC
J gene: TRBJ1-1; D gene: .; clone size: .; V gene: TRBV29-1; CDR3 protein: CSVDGPGLQAFF; CDR3 DNA: TGCAGCGTTGACGGGCCGGGGCTTCAAGCTTTCTTT
J gene: TRBJ2-5; D gene: .; clone size: few; V gene: TRBV4-3; CDR3 protein: CASSQGVKGETQYF; CDR3 DNA: TGCGCCAGCAGCCAAGGGGTCAAGGGAGAGACCCAGTACTTC
J gene: TRBJ2-3; D gene: TRBD1; clone size: few; V gene: TRBV4-2; CDR3 protein: CASSGQELTDTQYF; CDR3 DNA: TGTGCCAGCAGCGGACAGGAGCTCACAGATACGCAGTATTTT
J gene: TRBJ2-3; D gene: .; clone size: few; V gene: TRBV28; CDR3 protein: CASSPTGFGDTQYF; CDR3 DNA: TGTGCCAGCAGTCCAACAGGCTTCGGGGATACGCAGTATTTT
J gene: TRBJ2-1; D gene: .; clone size: once; V gene: TRBV6-1; CDR3 protein: CASIGLVGYNEQFF; CDR3 DNA: TGTGCCAGCATCGGGCTAGTCGGCTACAATGAGCAGTTCTTC
J gene: TRBJ2-7; D gene: .; clone size: .; V gene: TRBV2; CDR3 protein: CASSEAIYEQYF; CDR3 DNA: TGTGCCAGCAGTGAAGCCATCTACGAGCAGTACTTC
J gene: TRBJ2-3; D gene: .; clone size: few; V gene: TRBV12-3/TRBV12-4; CDR3 protein: CAIRDDITQYF; CDR3 DNA: TGTGCCATCCGCGACGATATTACGCAGTATTTT
J gene: TRBJ2-1; D gene: TRBD1; clone size: few; V gene: TRBV28; CDR3 protein: CASKGGTGISSYNEQFF; CDR3 DNA: TGTGCCAGCAAAGGAGGGACAGGAATCAGCTCCTACAATGAGCAGTTCTTC
J gene: TRBJ2-1; D gene: TRBD2; clone size: .; V gene: TRBV20-1; CDR3 protein: CSASLFTSGGRTYNEQFF; CDR3 DNA: TGCAGTGCTAGCTTATTCACTAGCGGGGGGCGAACATACAATGAGCAGTTCTTC
J gene: TRBJ2-3; D gene: TRBD2; clone size: once; V gene: TRBV5-1; CDR3 protein: CASSLAAGGVSSTDTQYF; CDR3 DNA: TGCGCCAGCAGCTTGGCTGCGGGGGGAGTCTCAAGCACAGATACGCAGTATTTT
J gene: TRBJ1-2; D gene: .; clone size: .; V gene: TRBV19; CDR3 protein: CASSIRKGRGYTF; CDR3 DNA: TGTGCCAGTAGTATCAGGAAGGGACGTGGCTACACCTTC
J gene: TRBJ2-3; D gene: .; clone size: few; V gene: TRBV20-1; CDR3 protein: CSARKSEGTDTQYF; CDR3 DNA: TGCAGTGCTAGAAAGTCAGAGGGGACAGATACGCAGTATTTT
J gene: TRBJ2-5; D gene: .; clone size: .; V gene: TRBV10-3; CDR3 protein: CAISDSEPWETQYF; CDR3 DNA: TGTGCCATCAGTGACTCAGAACCTTGGGAGACCCAGTACTTC
J gene: TRBJ1-2; D gene: .; clone size: .; V gene: TRBV5-1; CDR3 protein: CASSLGAEGRPGYTF; CDR3 DNA: TGCGCCAGCAGCTTGGGAGCAGAAGGCAGACCTGGCTACACCTTC
J gene: TRBJ2-1; D gene: .; clone size: .; V gene: TRBV6-5; CDR3 protein: CASITSNEQFF; CDR3 DNA: TGTGCCAGCATAACGAGCAATGAGCAGTTCTTC
J gene: TRBJ2-5; D gene: TRBD1; clone size: .; V gene: TRBV3-1; CDR3 protein: CASSPADRGQKTQYF; CDR3 DNA: TGTGCCAGCAGCCCCGCGGACAGGGGGCAGAAGACCCAGTACTTC